A single sample gave rise to the 21 T cell receptor beta chains below, sequenced in a study of blood T cell repertoires in COVID-19. The assay was immunoSEQ multiplex PCR, and TCRdb's table has in-frame clones only and misses some. Of roughly 200,000 clones listed, roughly nine tenths are singletons. Material: PBMCs or T cells enriched from blood (not recorded which). The receptors derive from a woman in her twenties or thirties who had recovered from COVID-19.

This chain joins TRBV7-9 and TRBJ2-3, with 12 positions matching TRBD2. The CDR3 is 16 amino acids. J gave up 6 bases and V 6 bases, and 10 bases lay outside the gene matches. The germline V gene has CDR1 SEHNR and CDR2 FQNEAQ (reference sequence). CDR3 region: CASSQGLAGRGDTQYF. The CDR3 nucleotides read TGTGCCAGCAGTCAAGGACTAGCGGGGCGGGGGGATACGCAGTATTTT.

The chain joins TRBV10-3 to TRBJ2-5; 7 bases match TRBD2. CDR1 ENHRY and CDR2 SYGVKD come from the germline V gene. V lost 8 bases and J lost 2; bases outside the gene matches: 8. The CDR3 has 14 amino acids. CDR3 protein: CAIGVGGGQETQYF. CDR3 coding DNA: TGTGCCATCGGGGTGGGCGGGGGTCAAGAGACCCAGTACTTC.

This chain links TRBV19 with TRBJ1-2; D uncertain. This CDR3 region has 14 residues. Germline lookup yields CDR1 LNHDA and CDR2 SQIVND (reference sequence). Between the trimmed V and J ends, which lost 3 bases and 4 bases, there was a span of 12 bases. The CDR3 region has the DNA TGTGCCAGTAGTATTTCGTCGGGGAGCTATGGCTACACCTTC. Its protein is CASSISSGSYGYTF.

The genes are TRBV29-1 and TRBJ2-3; 12 bases agree with TRBD1. The J segment lost 3 bases and the V segment lost 8 bases, leaving 6 bases of the junction unmatched. Germline CDR1 is SQVTM and CDR2 is ANQGSEA. This CDR3 has 14 residues. Here the CDR3 reads CSTRDRGLTDTQYF. CDR3 coding DNA: TGCAGCACTAGGGACAGGGGGCTGACAGATACGCAGTATTTT.

This sequence joins TRBV19 and TRBJ1-2; D not resolved. Germline lookup yields CDR1 LNHDA and CDR2 SQIVND (reference sequence). V lost 1 base, J lost 2 bases, and 8 bases lay in between. The CDR3 totals 14 residues. This chain's CDR3 is CASSIGAENYGYTF. The CDR3 DNA is TGTGCCAGTAGTATAGGGGCTGAGAACTATGGCTACACCTTC.

Written as DNA, the CDR3 is TGCGCCAGCAGCTTGGATCAGGTGGGCTCCTACGAGCAGTACTTC. Amino acids: CASSLDQVGSYEQYF. The chain carries TRBV5-1 and TRBJ2-7; D remains unclear. This CDR3 has 15 residues. V gave up 0 bases and J gave up 0 bases, with 10 bases separating them. Germline V gene data show CDR1 as SGHRS and CDR2 as YFSETQ.

This chain uses TRBV5-4 with TRBJ1-4; possibly TRBD1 for D (6 bases). Germline loops: CDR1 SGHNT, CDR2 YYREEE (reference sequence). The CDR3 contains 15 residues. The ends were cut back, 2 bases at V and 3 bases at J, with 11 bases in the middle. The CDR3 DNA reads as TGTGCCAGCAGCTTTGAAGGGGGACCTAATGAAAAACTGTTTTTT. Encoded protein: CASSFEGGPNEKLFF.

CDR3: CASRSSTGVKYGYTF. The CDR3 bases are TGTGCCAGTAGGAGTAGTACAGGGGTCAAGTATGGCTACACCTTC. The rearrangement uses TRBV19 and TRBJ1-2; TRBD1 agrees at 7 bases. In germline, CDR1 is LNHDA, CDR2 SQIVND (reference sequence). V lost 6 bases and J lost 5; bases outside the gene matches: 12. This CDR3 has 15 amino acids. Full variable domain (remainder filled in from reference TRBV19 and TRBJ1-2): DGGITQSPKYLFRKEGQNVTLSCEQNLNHDAMYWYRQDPGQGLRLIYYSQIVNDFQKGDIAEGYSVSREKKESFPLTVTSAQKNPTAFYLCASRSSTGVKYGYTFGSGTRLTVV.

The chain links TRBV3-1 (or the pseudogene TRBV3-2) to TRBJ1-1; D may be TRBD1 (6 bases). Germline assignment: CDR1 LGHDT and CDR2 YNNKEL (reference sequence). The CDR3 consists of 14 residues. The V end was cut by 6 bases, the J end by 5 bases, with 16 bases between. This CDR3 reads CASSKAPGVTEAFF. The CDR3 DNA reads as TGTGCCAGCAGTAAGGCTCCAGGGGTTACTGAAGCTTTCTTT.

The rearrangement joins TRBV5-1 to TRBJ1-1; 10 bases line up with TRBD1. The V gene end was trimmed by 5 bases and the J gene end by 1 base; junction bases not matched to a gene: 11. Per the germline V gene, CDR1 is SGHRS and CDR2 is YFSETQ. The CDR3 has 17 residues. The CDR3 loop is CASRRSSRTGGNTEAFF. The CDR3 DNA reads as TGCGCCAGCAGAAGATCATCGAGGACAGGGGGGAACACTGAAGCTTTCTTT.

V gene TRBV10-3 combines with J gene TRBJ1-3; D remains ambiguous. Germline CDR1 reads ENHRY; CDR2 reads SYGVKD. This CDR3 spans 10 amino acids. The V end was cut by 8 bases, the J end by 4 bases, with 3 bases between. The CDR3 here is CAIGGNTIYF. CDR3 in DNA: TGTGCCATCGGCGGAAACACCATATATTTT.

V is TRBV19 and J is TRBJ1-5, with D maybe TRBD1 (5 bases). The CDR3 consists of 17 residues. V dropped 3 bases and J dropped 1 base, with 16 bases sitting between them. The germline V gene encodes CDR1 LNHDA and CDR2 SQIVND (reference sequence). The CDR3 DNA is TGTGCCAGTAGTATGGTTCAGGGCGTAACCAGCAATCAGCCCCAGCATTTT. Protein sequence: CASSMVQGVTSNQPQHF.

The chain carries TRBV24-1 and TRBJ1-2, with a tentative D call TRBD1 (5 bases). Germline V CDR1 and CDR2: KGHDR, SFDVKD. The CDR3 is made up of 14 amino acids. V lost 9 bases and J 2 bases, leaving 15 bases between the germline ends. CDR3 protein: CATLSTGPNYGYTF. CDR3 sequence (DNA): TGTGCCACCTTGTCAACAGGTCCCAACTATGGCTACACCTTC.

CDR3 bases: TGTGCCAGCAGCTTCGGGACAGGGGTTCAAGAGCAGTACTTC. It yields the protein CASSFGTGVQEQYF. This chain connects TRBV7-2 to TRBJ2-7; 10 positions agree with TRBD1. Germline V CDR1 and CDR2: SGHTA, FQGNSA. The CDR3 has 14 residues. The V gene end was trimmed by 3 bases and the J gene end by 7 bases; junction bases not matched to a gene: 6.

The chain recombines TRBV5-5 with TRBJ2-5, with D possibly TRBD1 on 6 matching bases. The germline gives CDR1 SGHKS, CDR2 YYEKEE (reference sequence). Trimming shortened V by 4 bases and J by 0 bases, and 10 bases separated the two germline ends. The CDR3 has 14 residues. The CDR3 spells CASSRGTNQETQYF. The CDR3 DNA sequence: TGTGCCAGCAGCAGGGGGACAAACCAAGAGACCCAGTACTTC.

This sequence joins TRBV9 and TRBJ2-3; possibly TRBD1 for D (6 bases). This CDR3 is built from 16 residues. The germline V gene has CDR1 SGDLS and CDR2 YYNGEE. V shed 3 bases and J shed 3 bases, with 17 bases lying between them. CDR3 nucleotide sequence: TGTGCCAGCAGCGCTAATACAGGGATTGGGACAGATACGCAGTATTTT. This codes for CASSANTGIGTDTQYF.

CDR3 sequence: CASSERDGELFF. The CDR3 nucleotides are TGTGCCAGCAGTGAGCGTGACGGGGAGCTGTTTTTT. This chain links TRBV2 with TRBJ2-2; D not resolved. The CDR3 loop spans 12 amino acids. The V gene's germline CDR1 is SNHLY and CDR2 FYNNEI. V dropped 3 bases and J dropped 7 bases, with 6 bases sitting between them.

This sequence joins TRBV5-6 and TRBJ2-1; TRBD1 matches 7 bases. The trim removed 0 bases at V and 2 bases at J, leaving 8 bases unmatched. The CDR3 extends over 17 amino acids. Germline CDR1 and CDR2: SGHDT and YYEEEE. The DNA for the CDR3 is TGTGCCAGCAGCTTGGCCATACGGGGACAGCCCTACAATGAGCAGTTCTTC. This sequence encodes CASSLAIRGQPYNEQFF.

This clone was counted a few times. The chain couples TRBV10-3 to TRBJ1-1, with a weak D call TRBD1 (6 bases). Trimming removed 6 bases from V and 0 bases from J, with 11 bases in between. The CDR3 consists of 14 residues. Germline values: CDR1 ENHRY, CDR2 SYGVKD. The CDR3: CAIREGQLNTEAFF. The CDR3 nucleotides are TGTGCCATCAGGGAAGGACAGTTGAACACTGAAGCTTTCTTT.

This clone was detected only once. The chain links TRBV19 to TRBJ2-5; 7 nucleotides match TRBD1. V was pared by 3 bases and J by 7 bases, with 14 bases of the junction left unmatched. This CDR3 region has 16 residues. CDR1 and CDR2 (germline): LNHDA, SQIVND (reference sequence). This chain's CDR3 is CASSISDRAHRLTQYF. CDR3 nucleotide sequence: TGTGCCAGTAGTATTTCCGACAGGGCTCACCGCCTGACCCAGTACTTC.

The V call is TRBV6-5, the J call TRBJ1-1; D may be TRBD1 (5 bases). Germline lookup yields CDR1 MNHEY and CDR2 SVGAGI. Trimming removed 2 bases at V and 4 bases at J, with 14 bases between. The CDR3 has 15 amino acids. The CDR3 bases are TGTGCCAGCAGTTACGGAGGGGAAGGGAGCACTGAAGCTTTCTTT. Translation: CASSYGGEGSTEAFF.